Each of the 2 T cell receptor beta chains below was sequenced from the same sample in a study of blood T cells in healthy people across ages. With a J-beta primer mix and a sample-barcoded 5' primer, a second PCR ran 7 to 11 cycles. TCRdb re-called the 5' RACE reads with MiXCR, one entry per CDR3 protein. This sample has about 580,000 distinct CDR3 sequences, with roughly 43% found just once. Sample: blood. These receptors came from a man aged 80 or over in good health.

The chain carries TRBV6-6 and TRBJ2-3; D possibly corresponds to TRBD2 (5 bases). Germline V gives CDR1 MNHNY, CDR2 SVGAGI (reference sequence). The length of the CDR3 is 13 residues. V dropped 11 bases and J dropped 7 bases, with 19 bases sitting between them. The CDR3 bases are TGTGCCGCCAGCAACTTCTCGGGGAATACGCAGTATTTT. Translation gives CAASNFSGNTQYF.

This clonotype has ten or more counts. This rearrangement joins TRBV20-1 to TRBJ2-3; 7 nucleotides line up with TRBD2. In germline, CDR1 is DFQATT, CDR2 SNEGSKA (reference sequence). There are 13 residues in the CDR3. Trimming at V came to 5 bases and at J to 4 bases, leaving 6 bases not matched to a gene. The CDR3 bases are TGCAGTGCTTCCGCTAGCGGCCCAGATACGCAGTATTTT. This codes for CSASASGPDTQYF.